This T cell receptor (beta chain) was observed in a study of Ad26.COV2.S vaccination and SARS-CoV-2 variants. TCRdb's table, derived via immunoSEQ multiplex PCR, lists solely in-frame clones and lacks some. This table holds about 280,000 clones, approximately 87% found once. This clone showed up just a few times. The treatment is: around 19 received Ad26.COV2.S at low or high dose, single or two shots; five or six received placebo; per-sample allocation not given. Sampling took place 63 days after the first vaccine or placebo injection. There are 16 residues in the CDR3. The TCR originated in a person between 18 and 59 years old who received the Ad26.COV2.S COVID-19 vaccine or a placebo. The sample was peripheral blood, taken in a trial of Ad26.COV2.S vaccine versus placebo. The chain recombines TRBV21-1 with TRBJ2-7; TRBD1 is the table's D call, not checked against the DNA. TRBV21-1 is a documented pseudogene. The CDR3 bases are TGTGCCAGCAGCAAAGGACAGGTTACAAGCTCCTACGAGCAGTACTTC. It specifies CASSKGQVTSSYEQYF.